This TCR beta chain was sequenced for a study of T cell repertoires in cytomegalovirus infection. At the level of the study: Public TCR beta signatures indicated both CMV infection and matching HLA type. Study findings and constraints: Dominant in the ex vivo response were TCR beta clonotypes restricted by HLA-C and specific for CMV. Cumulative frequency of public TCR beta families picked out carriers of CMV plus the relevant HLA.

For this clonotype: The antigen remains unidentified.

MiXCR was run by TCRdb on the reads, yielding one entry per CDR3 protein. This table holds approximately 500,000 distinct CDR3 sequences, around a quarter found once. This CDR3 has 14 amino acids. Germline CDR1 MGHRA, CDR2 YSYEKL. V was trimmed by 4 bases and J by 10 bases, leaving 19 bases between them. Sequencing input: PBMCs. The gene calls are TRBV4-1 and TRBJ1-2, with a tentative D call TRBD1 (5 bases). The clonotype comes from a human donor in good health (CMV status not recorded). Some clones in this sample may be carry-over from other donors' samples. This CDR3 reads CASSPQTGAGFYTF. CDR3 sequence (DNA): TGCGCCAGCAGCCCACAAACCGGGGCCGGTTTCTACACCTTC.